This T cell receptor beta chain originates from a study of blood T cell repertoires in COVID-19. As for the study in general: Acute-phase and convalescent COVID-19 samples originated in the United States, Italy and Spain. T cells, B-cell-depleted T cells, or PBMCs supplied cDNA or gDNA.

The authors' processing: Amplified reference gene primers provided the basis for estimating nucleated cell counts. Method: immunoSEQ multiplex PCR; TCRdb's copy keeps in-frame clones and lacks some. Clone size and the V and J calls come from that table; the DNA yielded D and trimming. The sample carries around 70,000 clones, approximately 86% recorded once. Per germline, CDR1 MNHNS and CDR2 SASEGT. V lost 2 bases, J lost 8 bases, and 12 bases lay in between. This CDR3 region has 14 residues. The J gene is TRBJ1-4, the V gene TRBV6-1; D is possibly TRBD1 (5 bases). The sequence came from a man in his fifties with acute or convalescent COVID-19. Sequencing used peripheral blood. CDR3 residues: CASSEPGMAEKLFF. In DNA form, the CDR3 reads TGTGCCAGCAGTGAACCAGGGATGGCGGAAAAACTGTTTTTT.